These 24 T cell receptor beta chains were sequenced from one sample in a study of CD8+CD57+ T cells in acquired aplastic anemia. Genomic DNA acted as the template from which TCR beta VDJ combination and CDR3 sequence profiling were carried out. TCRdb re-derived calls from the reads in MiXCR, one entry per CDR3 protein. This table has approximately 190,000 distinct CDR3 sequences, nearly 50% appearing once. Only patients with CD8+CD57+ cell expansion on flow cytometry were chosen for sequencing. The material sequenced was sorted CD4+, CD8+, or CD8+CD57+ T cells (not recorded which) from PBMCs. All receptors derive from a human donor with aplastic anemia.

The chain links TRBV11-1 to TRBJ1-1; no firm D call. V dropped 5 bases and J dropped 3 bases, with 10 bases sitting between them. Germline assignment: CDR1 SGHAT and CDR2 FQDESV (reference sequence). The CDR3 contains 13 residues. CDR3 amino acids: CASSPAGYTEAFF. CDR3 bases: TGTGCCAGCAGCCCCGCGGGGTACACTGAAGCTTTCTTT. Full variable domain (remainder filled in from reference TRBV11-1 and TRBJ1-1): EAEVAQSPRYKITEKSQAVAFWCDPISGHATLYWYRQILGQGPELLVQFQDESVVDDSQLPKDRFSAERLKGVDSTLKIQPAELGDSAMYLCASSPAGYTEAFFGQGTRLTVV.

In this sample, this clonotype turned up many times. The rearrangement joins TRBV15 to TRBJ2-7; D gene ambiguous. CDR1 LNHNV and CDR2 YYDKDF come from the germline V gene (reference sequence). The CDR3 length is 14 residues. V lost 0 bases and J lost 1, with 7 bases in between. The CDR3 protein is CATSRDGSSYEQYF. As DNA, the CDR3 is TGTGCCACCAGCAGAGATGGCAGTTCCTACGAGCAGTACTTC.

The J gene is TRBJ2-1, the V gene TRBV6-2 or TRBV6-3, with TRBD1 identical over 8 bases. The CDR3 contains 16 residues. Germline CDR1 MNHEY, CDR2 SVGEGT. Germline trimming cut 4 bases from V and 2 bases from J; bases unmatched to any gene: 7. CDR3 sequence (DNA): TGTGCCAGCAGTTGGGGTCAGGGGGCAACCTACAATGAGCAGTTCTTC. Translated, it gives CASSWGQGATYNEQFF.

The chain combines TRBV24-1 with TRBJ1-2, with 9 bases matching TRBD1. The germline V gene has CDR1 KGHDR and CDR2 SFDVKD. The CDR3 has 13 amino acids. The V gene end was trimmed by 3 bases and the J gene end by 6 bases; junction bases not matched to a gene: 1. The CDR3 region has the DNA TGTGCCACCAGTGATACAGGGGGCGATGGCTACACCTTC. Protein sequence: CATSDTGGDGYTF.

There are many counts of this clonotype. The CDR3 region is CASSSQAGVLTDTQYF. As DNA, the CDR3 is TGTGCCAGCAGCTCTCAAGCGGGAGTCTTAACAGATACGCAGTATTTT. V and J are TRBV7-6 and TRBJ2-3; 8 positions match TRBD2. V was pared by 4 bases and J by 3 bases, with 9 bases of the junction left unmatched. Germline lookup yields CDR1 SGHVS and CDR2 FNYEAQ. The CDR3 contains 16 residues.

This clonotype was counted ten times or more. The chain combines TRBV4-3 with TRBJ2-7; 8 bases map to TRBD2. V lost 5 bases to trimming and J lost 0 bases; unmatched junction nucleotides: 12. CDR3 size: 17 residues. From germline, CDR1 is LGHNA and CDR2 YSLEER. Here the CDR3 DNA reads TGCGCCAGCAGCTCCTCAGTGAGCGGGGGCGTCTCCTACGAGCAGTACTTC. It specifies CASSSSVSGGVSYEQYF.

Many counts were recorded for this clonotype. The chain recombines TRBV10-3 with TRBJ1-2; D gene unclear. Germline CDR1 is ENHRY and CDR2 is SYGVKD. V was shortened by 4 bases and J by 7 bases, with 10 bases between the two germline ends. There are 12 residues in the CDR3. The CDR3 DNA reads TGTGCCATCAGTGCCACAGCCTCTGGCTACACCTTC. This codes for CAISATASGYTF.

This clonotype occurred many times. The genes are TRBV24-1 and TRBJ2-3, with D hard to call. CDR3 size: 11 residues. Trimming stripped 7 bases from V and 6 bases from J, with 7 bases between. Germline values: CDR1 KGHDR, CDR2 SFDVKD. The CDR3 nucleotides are TGTGCCACCAGGGATAGTGATACGCAGTATTTT. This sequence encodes CATRDSDTQYF.

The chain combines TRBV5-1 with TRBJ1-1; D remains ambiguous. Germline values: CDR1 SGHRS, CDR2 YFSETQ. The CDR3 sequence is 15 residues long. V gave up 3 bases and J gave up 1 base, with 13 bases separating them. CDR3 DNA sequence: TGCGCCAGCAGCTCGGACGTTTCGGGGAACACTGAAGCTTTCTTT. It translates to CASSSDVSGNTEAFF.

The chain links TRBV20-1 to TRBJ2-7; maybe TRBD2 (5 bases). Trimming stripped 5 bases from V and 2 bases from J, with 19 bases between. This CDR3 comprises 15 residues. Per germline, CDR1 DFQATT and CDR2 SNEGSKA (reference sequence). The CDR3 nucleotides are TGCAGTGCTCGTGGCGAGGAGGTAGGGCCCTACGAGCAGTACTTC. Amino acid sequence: CSARGEEVGPYEQYF.

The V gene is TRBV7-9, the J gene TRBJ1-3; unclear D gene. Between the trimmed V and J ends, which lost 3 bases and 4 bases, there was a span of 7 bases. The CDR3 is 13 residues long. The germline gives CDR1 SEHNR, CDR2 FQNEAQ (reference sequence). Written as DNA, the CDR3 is TGTGCCAGCAGCTTCCTAAGCGGAAACACCATATATTTT. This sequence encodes CASSFLSGNTIYF.

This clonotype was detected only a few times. Written as DNA, the CDR3 is TGTGCCATCAGTGAGTCGCGTGGTCGCGAGGGTGGTCAGCCCCAGCATTTT. Residues: CAISESRGREGGQPQHF. This chain joins TRBV10-3 and TRBJ1-5; D is ambiguous. The CDR3 extends over 17 amino acids. The V gene's germline CDR1 is ENHRY and CDR2 SYGVKD. V shed 0 bases and J shed 6 bases, with 18 bases lying between them.

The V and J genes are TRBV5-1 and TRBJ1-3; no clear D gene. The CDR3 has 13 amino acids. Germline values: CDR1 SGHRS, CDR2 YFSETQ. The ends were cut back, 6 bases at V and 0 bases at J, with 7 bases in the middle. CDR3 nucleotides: TGCGCCAGCACAACGTTCTCTGGAAACACCATATATTTT. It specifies CASTTFSGNTIYF.

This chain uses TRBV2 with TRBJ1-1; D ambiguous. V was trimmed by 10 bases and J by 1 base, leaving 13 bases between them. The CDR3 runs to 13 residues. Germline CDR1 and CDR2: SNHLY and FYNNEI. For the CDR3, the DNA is TGTGCCACACCGTCTGGGAAGAACACTGAAGCTTTCTTT. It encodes CATPSGKNTEAFF.

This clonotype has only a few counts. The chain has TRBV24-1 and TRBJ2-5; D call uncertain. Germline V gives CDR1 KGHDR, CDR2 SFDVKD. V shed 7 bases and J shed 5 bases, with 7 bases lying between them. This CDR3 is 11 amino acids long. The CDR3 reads CATSSRETQYF. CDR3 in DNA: TGTGCCACCAGCAGCCGGGAGACCCAGTACTTC.

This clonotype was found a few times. The CDR3 coding sequence is TGTGCCTGGAGTCGGCGGGCCACCCTTTCCTACGAGCAGTACTTC. Encoded protein: CAWSRRATLSYEQYF. V gene TRBV30 combines with J gene TRBJ2-7, with a tentative D call TRBD2 (5 bases). Per the germline V gene, CDR1 is GTSNPN and CDR2 is SVGIG (reference sequence). The CDR3 runs 15 residues. V gave up 2 bases and J gave up 1 base, with 15 bases separating them.

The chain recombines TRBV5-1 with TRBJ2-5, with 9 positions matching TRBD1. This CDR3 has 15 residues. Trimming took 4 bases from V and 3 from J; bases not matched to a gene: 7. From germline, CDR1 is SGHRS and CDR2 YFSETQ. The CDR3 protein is CASSPGDREKETQYF. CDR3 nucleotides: TGCGCCAGCAGCCCAGGGGACAGGGAAAAAGAGACCCAGTACTTC.

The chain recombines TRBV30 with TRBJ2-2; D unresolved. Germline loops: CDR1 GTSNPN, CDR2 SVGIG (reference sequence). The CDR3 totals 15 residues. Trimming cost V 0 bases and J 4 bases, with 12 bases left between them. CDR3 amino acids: CAWSVVGVGTGELFF. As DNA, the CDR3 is TGTGCCTGGAGTGTAGTCGGAGTTGGCACCGGGGAGCTGTTTTTT.

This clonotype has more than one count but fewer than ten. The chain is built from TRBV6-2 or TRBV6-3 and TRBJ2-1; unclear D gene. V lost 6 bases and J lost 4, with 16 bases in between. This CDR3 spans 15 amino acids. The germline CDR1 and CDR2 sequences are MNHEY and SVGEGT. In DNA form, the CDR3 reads TGTGCCAGCAGGTACGGGCGAGCAGCATACAATGAGCAGTTCTTC. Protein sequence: CASRYGRAAYNEQFF.

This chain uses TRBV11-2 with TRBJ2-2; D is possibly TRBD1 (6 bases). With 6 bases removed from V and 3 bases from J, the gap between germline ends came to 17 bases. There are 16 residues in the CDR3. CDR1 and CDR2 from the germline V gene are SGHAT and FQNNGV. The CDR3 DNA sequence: TGTGCCAGCAGATTCGGACCAGGGGCAGACACCGGGGAGCTGTTTTTT. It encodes CASRFGPGADTGELFF.

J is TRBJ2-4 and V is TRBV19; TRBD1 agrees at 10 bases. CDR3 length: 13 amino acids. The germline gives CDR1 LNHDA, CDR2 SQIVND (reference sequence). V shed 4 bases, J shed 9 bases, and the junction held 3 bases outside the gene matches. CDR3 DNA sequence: TGTGCCAGTAGTAGGGGACAGGGGACCATTCAGTACTTC. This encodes CASSRGQGTIQYF. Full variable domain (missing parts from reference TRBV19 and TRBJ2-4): DGGITQSPKYLFRKEGQNVTLSCEQNLNHDAMYWYRQDPGQGLRLIYYSQIVNDFQKGDIAEGYSVSREKKESFPLTVTSAQKNPTAFYLCASSRGQGTIQYFGAGTRLSVL.

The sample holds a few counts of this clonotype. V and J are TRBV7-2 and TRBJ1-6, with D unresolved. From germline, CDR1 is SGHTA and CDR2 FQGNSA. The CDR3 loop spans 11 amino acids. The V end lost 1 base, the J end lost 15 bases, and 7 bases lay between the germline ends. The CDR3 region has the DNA TGTGCCAGCAGCTTAGACAGTCTCCTCCACTTT. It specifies CASSLDSLLHF.

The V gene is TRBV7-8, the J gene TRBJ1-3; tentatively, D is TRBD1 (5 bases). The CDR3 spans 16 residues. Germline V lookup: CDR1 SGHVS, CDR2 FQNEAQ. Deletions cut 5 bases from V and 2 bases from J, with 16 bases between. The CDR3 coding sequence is TGTGCCAGCAGCCAACCCGGGACCGACCCTGGAAACACCATATATTTT. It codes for CASSQPGTDPGNTIYF.

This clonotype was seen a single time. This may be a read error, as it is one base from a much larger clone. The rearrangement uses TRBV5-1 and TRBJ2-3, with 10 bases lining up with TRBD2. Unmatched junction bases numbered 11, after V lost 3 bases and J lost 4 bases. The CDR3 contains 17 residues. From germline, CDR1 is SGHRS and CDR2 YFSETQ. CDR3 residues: CASSSTGSGREADTQYF. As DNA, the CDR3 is TGCGCCAGCAGCTCCACAGGAAGCGGGAGGGAAGCAGATACGCAGTATTTT.